The 32 T cell receptor beta chains listed next were all sequenced from one sample in a study of shared clonotypes between healthy human individuals. CD8 cells classed as naive were CD45RO-negative and positively selected for CCR7, excluding terminally differentiated effector memory CD45RA+ cells. Sequenced by immunoSEQ multiplex PCR; TCRdb stores in-frame clones only, minus some. Seen here are over 750,000 clones, 96% observed once, and the top ten hold over 0.2%. Sequencing input: naive CD8+ T cells sorted from blood. The receptors stem from a man younger than 45 in good health.

The chain links TRBV29-1 to TRBJ2-7; D is uncertain. The end of the DNA aligns better with TRBJ2-1, so the J call may be wrong. Germline CDR1 and CDR2: SQVTM and ANQGSEA. The length of the CDR3 is 11 residues. The CDR3 region is CSAGSDNEQFF. The DNA for the CDR3 is TGCAGCGCCGGATCCGACAATGAGCAGTTCTTC.

The rearrangement joins TRBV7-9 to TRBJ1-5; a possible D gene is TRBD1 (6 bases). The germline gives CDR1 SEHNR, CDR2 FQNEAQ (reference sequence). V dropped 5 bases and J dropped 2 bases, with 19 bases sitting between them. The CDR3 runs to 17 residues. The CDR3: CASSPGAGASGNQPQHF. The DNA for the CDR3 is TGTGCCAGCAGCCCCGGCGCAGGGGCATCCGGCAATCAGCCCCAGCATTTT.

The chain combines TRBV19 with TRBJ2-1; D gene ambiguous. The V gene's germline CDR1 is LNHDA and CDR2 SQIVND (reference sequence). The CDR3 is 13 residues long. With 2 bases removed from V and 2 bases from J, the gap between germline ends came to 4 bases. DNA of the CDR3: TGTGCCAGTAGTATACGGGCCTACAATGAGCAGTTCTTC. Encoded protein: CASSIRAYNEQFF.

This clone occurred once. The chain joins TRBV7-2 to TRBJ2-7; 12 positions agree with TRBD2. After removal of 3 bases from V and 5 bases from J, the junction contained 5 bases not matched to a gene. There are 15 residues in the CDR3. The germline V gene has CDR1 SGHTA and CDR2 FQGNSA. The CDR3 reads CASSFGLAGINEQYF. The CDR3 DNA is TGTGCCAGCAGCTTCGGACTAGCGGGAATAAACGAGCAGTACTTC.

V gene TRBV5-4 combines with J gene TRBJ2-3; no reliable D call. V lost 5 bases and J lost 2, with 6 bases in between. CDR1 and CDR2 (germline): SGHNT, YYREEE (reference sequence). This CDR3 has 12 amino acids. CDR3 loop: CASRLNTDTQYF. In nucleotides, the CDR3 is TGTGCCAGCAGACTGAACACAGATACGCAGTATTTT.

This clone appeared a single time. The rearrangement links TRBV28 to TRBJ2-1; no definite D call. The germline CDR1 and CDR2 sequences are MDHEN and SYDVKM. V was cut by 1 base and J by 5 bases, with 6 bases left in between. This CDR3 comprises 13 residues. For the CDR3, the DNA is TGTGCCAGCAGTTTATACTCAAACAATGAGCAGTTCTTC. Translated, it gives CASSLYSNNEQFF. Variable domain in full (rest from reference TRBV28 and TRBJ2-1): DVKVTQSSRYLVKRTGEKVFLECVQDMDHENMFWYRQDPGLGLRLIYFSYDVKMKEKGDIPEGYSVSREKKERFSLILESASTNQTSMYLCASSLYSNNEQFFGPGTRLTVL.

The rearrangement joins TRBV13 to TRBJ1-1; 8 bases line up with TRBD1. This CDR3 is built from 14 residues. With 4 bases clipped from V and 5 bases from J, the junction kept 6 bases outside the gene matches. The germline V gene has CDR1 PRHDT and CDR2 FYEKMQ (reference sequence). The CDR3: CASSWPDRVTEAFF. DNA of the CDR3: TGTGCCAGCAGCTGGCCGGACAGGGTAACTGAAGCTTTCTTT.

For this clone: The sample holds other DNA sequences that translate to the same CDR3. The J gene is TRBJ2-7, the V gene TRBV14; a possible D gene is TRBD2 (6 bases). Germline V gene sequence: CDR1 SGHDN, CDR2 FVKESK. V lost 3 bases and J lost 3, with 12 bases in between. The CDR3 contains 14 residues. The CDR3 is CASSQGQGGYEQYF. Here the CDR3 DNA reads TGTGCCAGCAGCCAGGGGCAGGGAGGCTACGAGCAGTACTTC.

The chain recombines TRBV6-5 with TRBJ2-1; D is perhaps TRBD1 (5 bases). The germline gives CDR1 MNHEY, CDR2 SVGAGI. The CDR3 extends over 14 amino acids. V was clipped by 5 bases and J by 2 bases, with 10 bases between them. CDR3 bases: TGTGCCAGCAGTGCGCAGGGTACCTACAATGAGCAGTTCTTC. This codes for CASSAQGTYNEQFF.

The chain combines TRBV4-1 with TRBJ2-7, with 8 nucleotides matching TRBD2. Germline loops: CDR1 MGHRA, CDR2 YSYEKL. V lost 1 base, J lost 2 bases, and 7 bases stayed unmatched. This CDR3 has 16 residues. The CDR3 DNA reads TGCGCCAGCAGCCAAGTTTCTTCGGGAGGGCCCTACGAGCAGTACTTC. Translating it yields CASSQVSSGGPYEQYF.

V and J are TRBV27 and TRBJ2-1, with D possibly matching TRBD2 (5 bases). This CDR3 contains 11 residues. V gave up 10 bases and J gave up 6 bases, with 10 bases separating them. The germline gives CDR1 MNHEY, CDR2 SMNVEV (reference sequence). For the CDR3, the DNA is TGTGCCACCCGCGCGGGCAATGAGCAGTTCTTC. This encodes CATRAGNEQFF.

V and J are TRBV5-8 and TRBJ2-1; 9 bases agree with TRBD2. The CDR3 length is 18 residues. V lost 4 bases to trimming and J lost 0 bases; unmatched junction nucleotides: 11. The germline V gene encodes CDR1 SGHTS and CDR2 YDEGEE. CDR3 amino acids: CASSPGRTSAYSYNEQFF. In DNA, the CDR3 is TGTGCCAGCAGCCCTGGCCGGACTAGCGCCTACTCCTACAATGAGCAGTTCTTC.

This clone was observed a single time. V usage is TRBV9 and J usage is TRBJ2-3, with D possibly TRBD1 on 6 matching bases. The CDR3 runs to 11 residues. V lost 4 bases and J 6 bases, leaving 6 bases between the germline ends. The V gene's germline CDR1 is SGDLS and CDR2 YYNGEE. As DNA, the CDR3 is TGTGCCAGCAGCACAGGGGATACGCAGTATTTT. Translation: CASSTGDTQYF.

The chain is built from TRBV21-1 and TRBJ2-3; TRBD2, the D gene given by the table, was not confirmed from the DNA. TRBV21-1 is flagged as a pseudogene. The CDR3 contains 21 residues. Here the CDR3 reads CASSNRSSGLRAGISTDTQYF. The CDR3 DNA reads as TGTGCCAGCAGCAACCGATCTTCGGGACTTAGGGCGGGGATTAGCACAGATACGCAGTATTTT.

This clone appeared a single time. This chain joins TRBV9 and TRBJ2-7; TRBD2 agrees at 10 bases. This CDR3 contains 15 residues. The germline V gene encodes CDR1 SGDLS and CDR2 YYNGEE. Trimming cost V 0 bases and J 3 bases; bases outside gene matches: 3. The CDR3 spells CASSVGSGRGYEQYF. The CDR3 nucleotides are TGTGCCAGCAGCGTAGGAAGCGGGAGGGGCTACGAGCAGTACTTC.

This rearrangement joins TRBV5-8 to TRBJ2-3; 8 bases map to TRBD2. The CDR3 is 20 residues long. Germline lookup yields CDR1 SGHTS and CDR2 YDEGEE. J gave up 4 bases and V 3 bases, and 22 bases lay outside the gene matches. The CDR3 spells CASSSPLAEDDRRPPDTQYF. DNA for the CDR3: TGTGCCAGCAGCTCCCCACTAGCGGAAGACGATCGGAGACCCCCAGATACGCAGTATTTT.

The rearrangement joins TRBV4-3 to TRBJ2-2; 11 bases are a match to TRBD2. Germline CDR1 is LGHNA and CDR2 is YSLEER. The CDR3 has 16 residues. With V trimmed by 3 bases and J by 6 bases, 6 bases remained unmatched. CDR3 in amino acids: CASSQYAGLAAGELFF. The CDR3 bases are TGCGCCAGCAGCCAGTACGCGGGACTAGCGGCCGGGGAGCTGTTTTTT.

This chain uses TRBV7-3 with TRBJ2-1; 10 bases align to TRBD2. The CDR3 is made up of 15 amino acids. CDR1 is SGHTA, CDR2 FQGTGA, per germline. V lost 5 bases, J lost 6 bases, and 7 bases stayed unmatched. CDR3 nucleotide sequence: TGTGCCAGCAGCCATCTAGCGGGAGTTGGCAATGAGCAGTTCTTC. Translation gives CASSHLAGVGNEQFF.

The CDR3 nucleotides read TGTGCCAGCAGCACCGGGACAGGATCCTACGAGCAGTACTTC. Amino acids: CASSTGTGSYEQYF. The chain uses TRBV5-4 and TRBJ2-7; TRBD1 aligns across 8 bases. CDR3 length equals 14 residues. V dropped 4 bases and J dropped 1; count of bases not matched to a gene: 4. CDR1 is SGHNT and CDR2 is YYREEE in the germline V gene (reference sequence).

This clone showed up just once. V is TRBV6-1 and J is TRBJ2-7, with 8 bases that match TRBD1. Germline values: CDR1 MNHNS, CDR2 SASEGT. The CDR3 is 17 amino acids. Losses at the gene ends were 0 bases for V and 0 bases for J; bases not matched to a gene: 7. As DNA, the CDR3 is TGTGCCAGCAGTGAAGCCCTGGGACAGGCGTTCTCCTACGAGCAGTACTTC. Translated, it gives CASSEALGQAFSYEQYF.

The chain couples TRBV29-1 to TRBJ2-1, with TRBD1 matching 7 bases. The CDR3 runs 12 residues. After removal of 4 bases from V and 9 bases from J, the junction contained 6 bases not matched to a gene. Per germline, CDR1 SQVTM and CDR2 ANQGSEA. Here the CDR3 reads CSVAKGAGEQFF. Written as DNA, the CDR3 is TGCAGCGTTGCAAAGGGGGCGGGTGAGCAGTTCTTC.

About this clone: Other DNA sequences within the sample encode an identical CDR3. The chain carries TRBV18 and TRBJ2-7; D is ambiguous. The V gene's germline CDR1 is KGHSH and CDR2 LQKENI. The CDR3 loop spans 13 amino acids. Trimming pared 3 bases from V and 0 bases from J, leaving 6 bases between. The chain's CDR3 is CASSPGYSYEQYF. The CDR3 bases are TGTGCCAGCTCACCCGGTTACTCCTACGAGCAGTACTTC.

V and J are TRBV2 and TRBJ2-3, with TRBD2 identical over 7 bases. The CDR3 is made up of 15 amino acids. V shed 8 bases and J 0 bases; nucleotides not matched to a gene: 8. Germline loops: CDR1 SNHLY, CDR2 FYNNEI. The CDR3 DNA sequence: TGTGCCAGCCGTAGCCTAGCGGCTAGCACAGATACGCAGTATTTT. Protein sequence: CASRSLAASTDTQYF.

This rearrangement joins TRBV27 to TRBJ1-2; D unresolved. The CDR3 is 15 residues long. The V gene's germline CDR1 is MNHEY and CDR2 SMNVEV (reference sequence). V lost 1 base and J 7 bases, leaving 16 bases between the germline ends. This CDR3 is CASSLYGSLGIGYTF. The DNA of the CDR3 is TGTGCCAGCAGTTTATATGGGTCGTTGGGGATTGGCTACACCTTC.

The chain couples TRBV7-9 to TRBJ1-5; perhaps TRBD1 as D (5 bases). Germline V gene lookup returns CDR1 SEHNR and CDR2 FQNEAQ (reference sequence). The CDR3 spans 13 residues. Trimming left V 5 bases short and J 11 bases short, with 16 bases between. The CDR3 region is CASSDLTEPSQHF. The CDR3 DNA sequence: TGTGCCAGCAGCGATTTGACAGAGCCGTCCCAGCATTTT.

This clone is a singleton in its sample. V is TRBV13 and J is TRBJ2-7, with TRBD1 identical over 10 bases. The germline V gene has CDR1 PRHDT and CDR2 FYEKMQ (reference sequence). Trimming at V came to 2 bases and at J to 3 bases, leaving 4 bases not matched to a gene. This CDR3 has 15 residues. The chain's CDR3 is CASSLTGTGVYEQYF. CDR3 bases: TGTGCCAGCAGCTTAACTGGGACAGGGGTCTACGAGCAGTACTTC.

The chain links TRBV7-9 to TRBJ2-7, with 9 bases fitting TRBD1. Trimming cost V 3 bases and J 4 bases; bases outside gene matches: 4. Germline CDR1 is SEHNR and CDR2 is FQNEAQ (reference sequence). CDR3 length: 14 residues. CDR3 coding DNA: TGTGCCAGCAGCTTCGGACAGGGGAGATACGAGCAGTACTTC. Its translation is CASSFGQGRYEQYF.

The J gene is TRBJ1-2, the V gene TRBV5-4; the D is unclear. V was pared by 5 bases and J by 3 bases, with 14 bases between. The CDR3 length is 14 residues. Germline V gene lookup returns CDR1 SGHNT and CDR2 YYREEE (reference sequence). The CDR3 sequence: CASRRWEVDYGYTF. The CDR3 coding sequence is TGTGCCAGCAGGAGGTGGGAGGTTGACTATGGCTACACCTTC.

CDR3 bases: TGTGCCAGCAGTTTATTCGAGGGGGCGCTTGGAAACACCATATATTTT. This sequence encodes CASSLFEGALGNTIYF. This rearrangement joins TRBV28 to TRBJ1-3; 7 nucleotides align to TRBD1. Trimming cost V 1 base and J 3 bases; bases outside gene matches: 6. The length of the CDR3 is 16 residues. Germline CDR1 is MDHEN and CDR2 is SYDVKM. The variable domain in full, completed from reference TRBV28 and TRBJ1-3, reads DVKVTQSSRYLVKRTGEKVFLECVQDMDHENMFWYRQDPGLGLRLIYFSYDVKMKEKGDIPEGYSVSREKKERFSLILESASTNQTSMYLCASSLFEGALGNTIYFGEGSWLTVV.

A word on this clone: The sample has other DNA sequences that encode this CDR3 too. The chain employs TRBV18 and TRBJ2-3; D not certain. Trimming took 3 bases from V and 2 from J, leaving 3 bases between them. The CDR3 has 12 residues. Germline CDR1 and CDR2: KGHSH and LQKENI. Here the CDR3 reads CASSPSTDTQYF. The DNA of the CDR3 is TGTGCCAGCTCACCTTCCACAGATACGCAGTATTTT.

This clone was observed a single time. The CDR3 loop reads CASSLGTGPILIYEQYF. CDR3 nucleotide sequence: TGTGCCAGCAGCTTAGGGACAGGGCCGATCCTTATATACGAGCAGTACTTC. J is TRBJ2-7 and V is TRBV7-9, with 8 bases matching TRBD1. The CDR3 runs 17 residues. Germline V gene sequence: CDR1 SEHNR, CDR2 FQNEAQ (reference sequence). The junction had 12 bases not matched to a gene; V was cut back by 1 base and J by 4 bases.

The V and J genes are TRBV4-1 and TRBJ2-5; D remains ambiguous. CDR3 length: 16 residues. Germline V gives CDR1 MGHRA, CDR2 YSYEKL. The V end lost 4 bases, the J end lost 5 bases, and 20 bases lay between the germline ends. CDR3 bases: TGCGCCAGCAGCCCAGCCCCCTCCAGTTCTGGTGAGACCCAGTACTTC. Translation: CASSPAPSSSGETQYF.